This T cell receptor beta chain was captured in a study of CD8 T cells in ankylosing spondylitis. Overall study findings and caveats: A CD8+ phenotype characterized the disease-linked clones, which were relatively rare in peripheral blood.

This clonotype was seen repeatedly, ten times or more. The antigen is undetermined. In making TCR beta libraries, quantitative 5'-RACE with molecular barcodes was used. TCRdb independently ran MiXCR on the 5' RACE reads; one entry per CDR3 protein. The data show about 140,000 distinct CDR3 sequences, 6% to 8% seen once. Sequencing input: blood, either unsorted or a sorted T cell fraction (not recorded which). This TCR derives from a female donor with ankylosing spondylitis or in good health (not recorded which).

CDR3 nucleotide sequence: TGTGCCAGCAGTTTTGTCACGTATCGCTGGGGGTTGGAAGGGGTCTCTGGAAACACCATATATTTT. Translating gives CASSFVTYRWGLEGVSGNTIYF. The chain carries TRBV12-3 or TRBV12-4 and TRBJ1-3; D might be TRBD1 (5 bases). CDR3 length equals 22 residues. Trimming took off 3 bases at V and 0 bases at J, with 30 bases between the two ends.